Included here is one T cell receptor (beta chain) sequence, with context. Antigen specificity is unknown. Each specimen consisted of about 0.85-11 million cryopreserved PBMC prior to extraction of DNA. The data were taken from a study of long-term antiretroviral therapy in people with HIV. Study-wide context: The earliest samples predate the 2015 immediate-ART recommendation by about a decade. Findings and limits, study-wide: Dominant in the repertoire at all time points were clones expanded before ART. Diversity measured after ART increased yet remained under transplant donor controls.

An immunoSEQ assay, version v3.0, was performed at survey level. The repertoire was sequenced with immunoSEQ multiplex PCR; TCRdb's copy has only in-frame clones and lacks some. This sample has around 43,000 clones, with approximately 94% found just once. Per germline, CDR1 MNHEY and CDR2 SVGAGI. Trimming removed 6 bases from V and 1 base from J, with 9 bases in between. The CDR3 is 13 amino acids. The sample consisted of unsorted PBMCs, taken 9 to 9.5 years after starting antiretroviral therapy. This sequence was found in a man aged 25 to 40 with HIV. The rearrangement uses TRBV6-5 and TRBJ2-5; D ambiguous. CDR3 sequence: CASSLRSQETQYF. DNA for the CDR3: TGTGCCAGCAGCCTACGATCCCAAGAGACCCAGTACTTC.